Each of the 2 T cell receptor beta chains below was sequenced from the same sample in a study of shared clonotypes between healthy human individuals. Sequencing used immunoSEQ multiplex PCR; TCRdb keeps in-frame clones, though not all of them. The repertoire holds about 2 million clones, with about 95% as singletons. Only CD45RO-negative cells positively selected for CCR7 counted as naive CD8 cells, so terminally differentiated effector memory CD45RA+ cells were excluded. Sequences were obtained from naive CD8+ T cells sorted from blood. The receptor set was obtained from a man between 18 and 35 years old in good health.

The J gene is TRBJ2-1, the V gene TRBV4-3; 11 bases agree with TRBD2. With 4 bases clipped from V and 3 bases from J, the junction kept 8 bases outside the gene matches. Germline-derived CDR1 and CDR2 are LGHNA and YSLEER. The CDR3 extends over 17 amino acids. The CDR3 DNA follows: TGCGCCAGCAGCCCAGATAGCGGGAGGGGGGGCTACAATGAGCAGTTCTTC. It specifies CASSPDSGRGGYNEQFF.

The gene calls are TRBV6-5 and TRBJ2-2; a possible D gene is TRBD2 (6 bases). Germline CDR1 MNHEY, CDR2 SVGAGI. V shed 2 bases and J shed 8 bases, with 12 bases lying between them. The CDR3 contains 14 residues. The CDR3 loop reads CASSYGGVGGELFF. The CDR3 nucleotides are TGTGCCAGCAGTTACGGCGGGGTTGGTGGGGAGCTGTTTTTT.